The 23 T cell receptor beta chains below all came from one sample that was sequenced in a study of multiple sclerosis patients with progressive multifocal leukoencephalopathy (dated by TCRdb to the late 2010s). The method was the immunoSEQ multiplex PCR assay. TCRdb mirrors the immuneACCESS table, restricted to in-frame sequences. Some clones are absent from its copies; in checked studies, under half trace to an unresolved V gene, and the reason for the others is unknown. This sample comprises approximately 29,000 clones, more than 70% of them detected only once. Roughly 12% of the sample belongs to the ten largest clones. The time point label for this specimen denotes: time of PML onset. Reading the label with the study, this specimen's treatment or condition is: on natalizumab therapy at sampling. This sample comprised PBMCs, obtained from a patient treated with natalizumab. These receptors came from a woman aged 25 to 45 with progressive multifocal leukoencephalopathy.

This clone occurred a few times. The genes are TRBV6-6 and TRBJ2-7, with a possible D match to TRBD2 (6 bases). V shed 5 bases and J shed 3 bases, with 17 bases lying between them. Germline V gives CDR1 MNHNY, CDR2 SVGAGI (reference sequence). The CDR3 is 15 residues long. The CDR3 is CASSAPGLRNYEQYF. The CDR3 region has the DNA TGTGCCAGCAGTGCCCCGGGACTTCGCAACTACGAGCAGTACTTC.

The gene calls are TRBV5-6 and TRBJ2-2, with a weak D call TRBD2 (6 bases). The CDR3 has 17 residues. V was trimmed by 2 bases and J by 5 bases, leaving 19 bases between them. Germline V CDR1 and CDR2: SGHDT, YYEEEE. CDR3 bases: TGTGCCAGCAGCTTCCACCGGGGCCTGACTAGGACCGGGGAGCTGTTTTTT. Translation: CASSFHRGLTRTGELFF.

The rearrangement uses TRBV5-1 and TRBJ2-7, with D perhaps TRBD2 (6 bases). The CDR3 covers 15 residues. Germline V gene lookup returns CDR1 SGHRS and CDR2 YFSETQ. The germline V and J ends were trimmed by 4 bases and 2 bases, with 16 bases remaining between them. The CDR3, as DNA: TGCGCCAGCAGCCCCCCCCGGGGGATAGCCTACGAGCAGTACTTC. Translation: CASSPPRGIAYEQYF.

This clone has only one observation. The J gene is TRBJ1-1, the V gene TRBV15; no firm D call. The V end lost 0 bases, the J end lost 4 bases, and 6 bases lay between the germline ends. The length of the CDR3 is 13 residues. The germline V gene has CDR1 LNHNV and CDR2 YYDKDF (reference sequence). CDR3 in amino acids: CATSRERSTEAFF. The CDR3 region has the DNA TGTGCCACCAGCAGAGAACGAAGCACTGAAGCTTTCTTT.

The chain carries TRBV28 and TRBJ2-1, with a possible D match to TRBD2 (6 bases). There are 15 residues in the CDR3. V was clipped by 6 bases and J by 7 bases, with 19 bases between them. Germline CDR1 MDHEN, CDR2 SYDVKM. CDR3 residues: CASSTMGGYLNEQFF. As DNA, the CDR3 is TGTGCCAGCAGCACTATGGGGGGATACCTTAATGAGCAGTTCTTC.

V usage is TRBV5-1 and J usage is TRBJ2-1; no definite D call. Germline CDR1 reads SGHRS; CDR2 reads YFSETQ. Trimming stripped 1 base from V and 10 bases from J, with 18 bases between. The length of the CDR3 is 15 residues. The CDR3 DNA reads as TGCGCCAGCAGCTTGCTACCCGCGTCCAGCCAAGAGCAGTTCTTC. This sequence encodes CASSLLPASSQEQFF.

DNA of the CDR3: TGTGCCAGCAGTTACTCAGGAGGCTCCTACAATGAGCAGTTCTTC. As protein: CASSYSGGSYNEQFF. This chain joins TRBV6-5 and TRBJ2-1, with a possible D match to TRBD2 (5 bases). The ends were cut back, 0 bases at V and 0 bases at J, with 6 bases in the middle. The CDR3 is 15 amino acids. Germline-derived CDR1 and CDR2 are MNHEY and SVGAGI.

The CDR3 bases are TGTGCCAGCAGCTTTGGGGATGAAAAACTGTTTTTT. This gives the protein CASSFGDEKLFF. V and J are TRBV5-6 and TRBJ1-4; D is uncertain. The CDR3 sequence is 12 residues long. Germline assignment: CDR1 SGHDT and CDR2 YYEEEE. V was clipped by 2 bases and J by 6 bases, with 5 bases between them.

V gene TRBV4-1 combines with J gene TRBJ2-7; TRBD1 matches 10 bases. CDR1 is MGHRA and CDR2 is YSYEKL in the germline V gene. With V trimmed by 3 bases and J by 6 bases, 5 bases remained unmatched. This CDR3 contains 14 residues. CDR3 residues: CASSHRQGAAEQYF. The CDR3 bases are TGCGCCAGCAGCCATCGACAGGGGGCTGCCGAGCAGTACTTC.

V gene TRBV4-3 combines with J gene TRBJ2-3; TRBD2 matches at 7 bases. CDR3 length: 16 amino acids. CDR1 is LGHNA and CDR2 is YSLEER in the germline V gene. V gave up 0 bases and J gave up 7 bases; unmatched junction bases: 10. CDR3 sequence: CASSQDWRGGRNTQYF. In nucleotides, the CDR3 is TGCGCCAGCAGCCAAGACTGGCGCGGGGGACGGAATACGCAGTATTTT.

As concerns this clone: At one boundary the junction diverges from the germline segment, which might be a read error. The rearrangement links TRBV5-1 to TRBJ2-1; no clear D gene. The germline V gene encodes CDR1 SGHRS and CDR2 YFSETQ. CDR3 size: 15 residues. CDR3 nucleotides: TGCGCCAGCAGATTGGAGTCGGGCTCCTACAATGAGCAGTTCTTC. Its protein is CASRLESGSYNEQFF. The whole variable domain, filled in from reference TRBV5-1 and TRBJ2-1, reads KAGVTQTPRYLIKTRGQQVTLSCSPISGHRSVSWYQQTPGQGLQFLFEYFSETQRNKGNFPGRFSGRQFSNSRSEMNVSTLELGDSALYLCASRLESGSYNEQFFGPGTRLTVL.

CDR3 loop: CASSYSREGADTQYF. In nucleotides, the CDR3 is TGTGCCAGCAGTTACTCTCGGGAAGGAGCAGATACGCAGTATTTT. The rearrangement links TRBV6-5 to TRBJ2-3, with D possibly matching TRBD2 (5 bases). The germline V gene encodes CDR1 MNHEY and CDR2 SVGAGI. The CDR3 is 15 amino acids. V was trimmed by 0 bases and J by 4 bases, leaving 11 bases between them.

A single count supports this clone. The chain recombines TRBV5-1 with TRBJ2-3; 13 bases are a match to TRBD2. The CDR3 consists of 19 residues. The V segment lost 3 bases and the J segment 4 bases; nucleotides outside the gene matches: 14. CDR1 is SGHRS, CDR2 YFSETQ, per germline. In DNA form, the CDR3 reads TGCGCCAGCAGCTACCTTCCAACTAGCGGGAGGGCCGGGTCAGATACGCAGTATTTT. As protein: CASSYLPTSGRAGSDTQYF.

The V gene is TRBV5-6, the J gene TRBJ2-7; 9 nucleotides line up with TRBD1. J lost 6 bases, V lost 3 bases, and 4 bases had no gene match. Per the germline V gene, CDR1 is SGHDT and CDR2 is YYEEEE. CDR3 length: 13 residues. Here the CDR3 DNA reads TGTGCCAGCAGCTATCAGGACAGGGGCGAGCAGTACTTC. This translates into CASSYQDRGEQYF.

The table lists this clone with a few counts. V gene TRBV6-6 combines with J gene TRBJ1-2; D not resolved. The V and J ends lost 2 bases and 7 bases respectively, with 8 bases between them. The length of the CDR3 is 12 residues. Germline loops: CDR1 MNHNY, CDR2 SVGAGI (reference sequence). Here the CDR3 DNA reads TGTGCCAGCAGTTACAATCCTCGTGGCTACACCTTC. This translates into CASSYNPRGYTF.

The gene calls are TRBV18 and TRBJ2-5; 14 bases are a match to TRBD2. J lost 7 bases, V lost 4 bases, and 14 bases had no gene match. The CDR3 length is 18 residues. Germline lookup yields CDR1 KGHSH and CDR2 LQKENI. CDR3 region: CASSLSGLAGDAVGTQYF. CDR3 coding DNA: TGTGCCAGCTCACTCTCGGGACTAGCGGGAGATGCGGTCGGGACCCAGTACTTC.

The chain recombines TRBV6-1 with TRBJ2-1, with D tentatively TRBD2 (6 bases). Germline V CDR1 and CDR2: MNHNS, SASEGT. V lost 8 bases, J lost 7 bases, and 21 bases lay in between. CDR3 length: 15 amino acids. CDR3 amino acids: CASGRAGLVGNEQFF. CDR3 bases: TGTGCCAGCGGACGGGCGGGACTCGTAGGTAATGAGCAGTTCTTC.

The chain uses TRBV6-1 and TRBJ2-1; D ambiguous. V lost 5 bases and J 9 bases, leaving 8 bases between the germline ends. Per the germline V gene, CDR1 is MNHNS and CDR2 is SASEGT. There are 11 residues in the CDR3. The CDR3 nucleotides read TGTGCCAGCAGTCCTGTCACTGAGCAGTTCTTC. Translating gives CASSPVTEQFF.

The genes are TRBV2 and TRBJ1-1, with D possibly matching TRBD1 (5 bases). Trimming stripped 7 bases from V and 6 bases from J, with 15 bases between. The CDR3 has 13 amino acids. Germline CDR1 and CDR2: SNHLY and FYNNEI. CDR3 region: CASTRDGQAEAFF. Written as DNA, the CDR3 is TGTGCCAGCACCCGGGACGGTCAGGCTGAAGCTTTCTTT.

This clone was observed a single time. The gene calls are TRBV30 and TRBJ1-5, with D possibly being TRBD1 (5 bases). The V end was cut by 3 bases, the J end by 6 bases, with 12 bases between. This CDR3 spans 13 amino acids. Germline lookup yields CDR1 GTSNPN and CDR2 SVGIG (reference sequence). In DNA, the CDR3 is TGTGCCTGGAGAGGGGATTCGAGTCAGCCCCAGCATTTT. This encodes CAWRGDSSQPQHF.

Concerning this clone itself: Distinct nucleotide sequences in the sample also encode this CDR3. The CDR3 reads CASSLGRTDTQYF. CDR3 bases: TGCGCCAGCAGCTTGGGAAGAACAGATACGCAGTATTTT. The genes are TRBV5-1 and TRBJ2-3; D remains ambiguous. V was clipped by 0 bases and J by 3 bases, with 5 bases between them. Germline V gene sequence: CDR1 SGHRS, CDR2 YFSETQ. The length of the CDR3 is 13 residues.

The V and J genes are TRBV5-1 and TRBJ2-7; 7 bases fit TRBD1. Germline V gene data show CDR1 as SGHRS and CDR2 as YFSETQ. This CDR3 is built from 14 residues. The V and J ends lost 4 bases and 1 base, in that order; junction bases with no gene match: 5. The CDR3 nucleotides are TGCGCCAGCAGCCCCGTGACAGGGTCCTACGAGCAGTACTTC. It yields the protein CASSPVTGSYEQYF.

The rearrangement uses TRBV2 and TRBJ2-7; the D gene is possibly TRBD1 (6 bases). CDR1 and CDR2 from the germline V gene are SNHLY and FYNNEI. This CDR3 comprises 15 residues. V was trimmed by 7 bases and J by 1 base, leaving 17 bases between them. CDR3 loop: CASKMNRAMSYEQYF. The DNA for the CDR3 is TGTGCCAGCAAAATGAACAGGGCCATGTCCTACGAGCAGTACTTC.